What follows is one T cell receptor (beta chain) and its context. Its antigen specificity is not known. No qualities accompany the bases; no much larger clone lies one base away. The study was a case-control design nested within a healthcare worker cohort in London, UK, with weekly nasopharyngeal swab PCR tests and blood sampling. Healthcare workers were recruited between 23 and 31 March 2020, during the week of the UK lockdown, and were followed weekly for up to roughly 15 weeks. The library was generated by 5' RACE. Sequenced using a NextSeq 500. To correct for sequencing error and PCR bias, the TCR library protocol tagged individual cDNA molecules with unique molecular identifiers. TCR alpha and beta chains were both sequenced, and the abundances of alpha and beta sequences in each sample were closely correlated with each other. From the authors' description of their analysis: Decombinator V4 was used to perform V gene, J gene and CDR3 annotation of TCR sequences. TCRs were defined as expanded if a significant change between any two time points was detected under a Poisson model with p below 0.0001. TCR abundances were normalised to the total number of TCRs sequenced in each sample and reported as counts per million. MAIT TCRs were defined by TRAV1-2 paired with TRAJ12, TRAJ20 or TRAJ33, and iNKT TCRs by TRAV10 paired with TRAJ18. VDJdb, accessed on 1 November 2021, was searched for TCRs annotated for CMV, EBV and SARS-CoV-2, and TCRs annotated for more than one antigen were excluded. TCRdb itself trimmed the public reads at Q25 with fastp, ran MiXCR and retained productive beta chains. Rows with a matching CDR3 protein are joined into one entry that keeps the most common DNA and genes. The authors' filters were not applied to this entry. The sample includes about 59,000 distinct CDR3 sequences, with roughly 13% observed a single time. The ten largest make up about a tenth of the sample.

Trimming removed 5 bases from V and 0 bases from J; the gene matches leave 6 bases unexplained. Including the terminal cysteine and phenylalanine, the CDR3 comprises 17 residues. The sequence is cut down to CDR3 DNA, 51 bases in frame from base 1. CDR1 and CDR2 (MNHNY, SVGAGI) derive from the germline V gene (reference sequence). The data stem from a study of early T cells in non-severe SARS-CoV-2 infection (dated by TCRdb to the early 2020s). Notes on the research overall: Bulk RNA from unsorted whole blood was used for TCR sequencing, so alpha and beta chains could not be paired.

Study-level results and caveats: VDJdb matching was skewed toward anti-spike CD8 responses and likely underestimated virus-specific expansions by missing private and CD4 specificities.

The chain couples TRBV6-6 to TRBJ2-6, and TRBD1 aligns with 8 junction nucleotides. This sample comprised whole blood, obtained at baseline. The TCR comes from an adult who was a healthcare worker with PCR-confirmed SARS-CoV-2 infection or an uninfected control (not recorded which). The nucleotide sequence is TGTGCCAGCAGTCAGGGGGCCGCCTTCTCTGGGGCCAACGTCCTGACTTTC. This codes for CASSQGAAFSGANVLTF.